There are many counts of the clone carrying this T cell receptor (beta chain). Its cognate antigen is unknown. This record belongs to a study of T cell repertoires in cytomegalovirus infection. Looking at the study overall: Indications of both CMV infection and matching HLA type were provided by public TCR beta signatures.

Study-wide results and caveats: Using cumulative public TCR beta family frequency, the authors identified those who carried CMV together with the relevant HLA. CMV-specific HLA-C-restricted TCR beta clonotypes dominated the ex vivo response.

Unmatched junction bases numbered 5, after V lost 6 bases and J lost 3 bases. The germline V gene encodes CDR1 SNHLY and CDR2 FYNNEI. This CDR3 spans 15 amino acids. TCRdb passed the reads through MiXCR, listing each CDR3 protein once. The table has some 600,000 distinct CDR3 sequences, about 24% seen once; the top ten hold around 7.6%. This chain uses TRBV2 with TRBJ2-3; the match to TRBD2 covers 11 bases. The TCR was taken from a human donor in good health (CMV status not recorded). Some clones in this sample may be carry-over from other donors' samples. Source material: CD8+ T cells from PBMCs. Here the CDR3 reads CASSDTSGGTDTQYF. The CDR3 DNA reads TGTGCCAGCAGCGACACTAGCGGGGGTACAGATACGCAGTATTTT.